These T cell receptor beta chains were read from a single sample in a study of OX40 agonist ivuxolimab in advanced cancers. The assay was immunoSEQ multiplex PCR, and TCRdb's table has in-frame clones only and misses some. The top ten hold around 0.4% of the sample, which has tens of thousands of clones, around nine tenths seen once. Sequencing was performed on CD4+ or CD8+ T cells sorted from blood, taken in a trial of the OX40 agonist ivuxolimab. All receptors derive from an adult with an advanced solid tumor such as melanoma, head and neck, liver or kidney cancer. CDR3s leave out the opening cysteine and the closing phenylalanine or tryptophan. D genes are given only for firm matches. Expanded clones get a size class; other rows say once, few or many, or leave the size out.

TRBV7-2,once,TRBJ1-2,.,ASSPVGRGQMGYT
TRBV19,.,TRBJ2-2,TRBD2,ASSTSGARTGELF
TRBV30,.,TRBJ1-2,.,AWSPGANYGYT
TRBV6-6,.,TRBJ1-5,TRBD1,ASSSSRQGGQPQH
TRBV21-1,.,TRBJ2-1,.,ASSKRSGLAGSYYNEQF
TRBV19,.,TRBJ2-1,TRBD2,ASSPASGSYNEQF
TRBV19,.,TRBJ2-3,.,ASSDSDYRTDTQY
TRBV10-1,few,TRBJ2-2,.,ASSRTGTSSYGELF
TRBV29-1,.,TRBJ1-2,TRBD1,SGTAGGFDGYT
TRBV25-1,.,TRBJ1-1,.,ASTDHPQNTEAF
TRBV7-2,.,TRBJ2-4,TRBD2,ASSFGGMFKNIQY
TRBV6-5,.,TRBJ2-5,TRBD2,ASSYVGLAGSETQY
TRBV2,.,TRBJ2-5,TRBD2,ASRTSGRLGQETQY
TRBV30,.,TRBJ2-1,TRBD1,AWSKQGVRYNEQF
TRBV5-1,.,TRBJ1-1,.,ASSPDGGLDTEAF
TRBV27,.,TRBJ2-7,TRBD1,ASGTGGYEQY
TRBV18,.,TRBJ2-5,.,ASSPRDTLTETQY
TRBV6-1,.,TRBJ1-4,TRBD1,ASVWTGLNEKLF
TRBV13,.,TRBJ2-1,.,ASSNRDVSFNEQF
TRBV9,.,TRBJ2-2,.,ASSVGPNTGELF
TRBV6-5,.,TRBJ1-1,.,ASSYANTEAF
TRBV6-6,.,TRBJ2-1,.,ASSYGGTSYNEQF
TRBV14,few,TRBJ2-2,TRBD1,ASRGQGAGELF
TRBV15,.,TRBJ2-1,TRBD2,ATSRDRVAGYYEQF